The 2 T cell receptor beta chains presented below share a single source sample, sequenced in a study of read filtering for tumor transcriptome and immune sequencing. Molecular barcoded adaptors covering alpha/delta and beta/gamma chains were used on roughly 400 ng RNA. A single record per CDR3 protein comes from TCRdb applying MiXCR to the reads. The sample yields 49,000 or so distinct CDR3 sequences, about an eighth seen once. Sequenced material: a population of CD138-negative cells sorted from bone marrow. The receptors here all came from a donor at least 40 years old with multiple myeloma.

This clonotype was counted many times. J is TRBJ1-1 and V is TRBV7-2, with D unresolved. Trimming took off 1 base at V and 4 bases at J, with 7 bases between the two ends. In germline, CDR1 is SGHTA, CDR2 FQGNSA. This CDR3 region has 13 residues. As DNA, the CDR3 is TGTGCCAGCAGCTTAGGAACAGTCACTGAAGCTTTCTTT. Its protein is CASSLGTVTEAFF.

As concerns this clonotype: It is likely a read error, because the conserved phenylalanine at the end of the CDR3 is missing. The V gene is TRBV20-1, the J gene TRBJ2-1; D tentatively reads TRBD1 or TRBD2 (5 bases each). Germline V lookup: CDR1 DFQATT, CDR2 SNEGSKA (reference sequence). This CDR3 region has 16 residues. V was cut by 6 bases and J by 1 base, with 19 bases left in between. This CDR3 is CSATDGARLSYNEQFL. The CDR3 DNA follows: TGCAGTGCCACCGACGGGGCACGGCTGTCCTACAATGAGCAGTTCTTG.